This TCR beta chain was identified during a study of cytomegalovirus exposure and HLA in healthy donors. PCR amplification relied on 60 Vbeta primers (plus 13 Jbeta primers). Produced via immunoSEQ multiplex PCR; TCRdb's table is partial and in-frame only. Found here are some 180,000 clones, around 78% of them singletons; the top ten hold around 1.5%. Study findings and constraints: The study reported that TCR beta sequences accurately predicted HLA-A and HLA-B alleles in most subjects.

This CDR3 has 14 residues. V shed 2 bases and J shed 4 bases, with 10 bases lying between them. Germline V gives CDR1 MGHDK, CDR2 SYGVNS. A word on this clone: Its antigen remains unknown.

The sample was PBMCs. This receptor was taken from a man younger than 35 in good health and CMV-seronegative. V and J are TRBV25-1 and TRBJ2-3; no clear D gene. CDR3 sequence reads: CASSEARVADTQYF. The CDR3 DNA reads TGTGCCAGCAGTGAAGCACGGGTCGCAGATACGCAGTATTTT.